The rows below give T cell receptor beta chains drawn from one sample of a study of somatic mutations in cytotoxic T cells in rheumatoid arthritis. The method was immunoSEQ multiplex PCR; TCRdb's version includes in-frame clones alone and lacks a portion of them. This table has around 15,000 clones, roughly 75% appearing once. The specimen was CD8+ T cells sorted from blood. The origin of the receptors is an adult with rheumatoid arthritis. CDR3s include the opening cysteine and the closing phenylalanine or tryptophan. The order of the fields is J gene, clone size, D gene, V gene, CDR3 protein, CDR3 DNA. The D gene is left open where the match is weak. Size tells how often a clone was seen (once, few, many) or the class of an expanded clone, and some rows leave it out.

j_gene: TRBJ2-3; abundance: NA; d_gene: NA; v_gene: TRBV6-6; CDR3aa: CASREADTQYF; CDR3nt: TGTGCCTCGAGGGAAGCAGATACGCAGTATTTT
j_gene: TRBJ1-4; abundance: NA; d_gene: NA; v_gene: TRBV9; CDR3aa: CASSADITTNEKLFF; CDR3nt: TGTGCCAGCAGCGCCGACATAACAACTAATGAAAAACTGTTTTTT
j_gene: TRBJ2-1; abundance: NA; d_gene: NA; v_gene: TRBV25-1; CDR3aa: CASSESHLKADYNEQFF; CDR3nt: TGTGCCAGCAGTGAATCCCATCTCAAGGCCGACTACAATGAGCAGTTCTTC
j_gene: TRBJ1-4; abundance: once; d_gene: TRBD1; v_gene: TRBV30; CDR3aa: CAWSVDRVEKLFF; CDR3nt: TGTGCCTGGAGTGTGGACAGGGTTGAAAAACTGTTTTTT
j_gene: TRBJ1-2; abundance: NA; d_gene: TRBD1; v_gene: TRBV10-2; CDR3aa: CASSESTGGPNYGYTF; CDR3nt: TGCGCCAGCAGTGAGTCGACAGGGGGCCCTAACTATGGCTACACCTTC
j_gene: TRBJ1-1; abundance: few; d_gene: NA; v_gene: TRBV19; CDR3aa: CASSTTVNTEAFF; CDR3nt: TGTGCCAGTAGTACGACAGTGAACACTGAAGCTTTCTTT
j_gene: TRBJ2-7; abundance: NA; d_gene: NA; v_gene: TRBV5-5; CDR3aa: CASSPETISYEQYF; CDR3nt: TGTGCCAGCAGCCCAGAGACAATCTCCTACGAGCAGTACTTC
j_gene: TRBJ2-2; abundance: NA; d_gene: NA; v_gene: TRBV10-3; CDR3aa: CAISWDNNTGELFF; CDR3nt: TGTGCCATCAGCTGGGACAACAACACCGGGGAGCTGTTTTTT
j_gene: TRBJ2-3; abundance: NA; d_gene: TRBD2; v_gene: TRBV4-1; CDR3aa: CASSQQAGVADTQYF; CDR3nt: TGCGCCAGCAGCCAACAAGCGGGAGTGGCAGATACGCAGTATTTT
j_gene: TRBJ2-3; abundance: NA; d_gene: NA; v_gene: TRBV27; CDR3aa: CASSQGGGQYF; CDR3nt: TGTGCCAGCAGCCAAGGAGGGGGGCAGTATTTT
j_gene: TRBJ1-1; abundance: NA; d_gene: NA; v_gene: TRBV27; CDR3aa: CASSSYSKNTEAFF; CDR3nt: TGTGCCAGCTCCTCCTACAGCAAGAACACTGAAGCTTTCTTT
j_gene: TRBJ2-1; abundance: NA; d_gene: NA; v_gene: TRBV19; CDR3aa: CASSWGLYNEQFF; CDR3nt: TGTGCCAGTAGTTGGGGACTCTACAATGAGCAGTTCTTC
j_gene: TRBJ2-1; abundance: NA; d_gene: TRBD2; v_gene: TRBV19; CDR3aa: CASSMGGYNEQFF; CDR3nt: TGTGCCAGTAGTATGGGGGGGTACAATGAGCAGTTCTTC
j_gene: TRBJ2-1; abundance: NA; d_gene: TRBD2; v_gene: TRBV2; CDR3aa: CASADGMLAGSSYNEQFF; CDR3nt: TGTGCCAGCGCCGACGGGATGCTAGCGGGAAGCTCCTACAATGAGCAGTTCTTC